The 5 T cell receptor beta chains below come from one sample, sequenced in a study of T-cell memory formation after mild COVID-19. TCRdb reprocessed the 5' RACE reads with MiXCR, giving one entry per CDR3 protein. The table includes hundreds of thousands of distinct CDR3 sequences, approximately 19% detected once. Sequencing was done on a sample of PBMCs or a T cell subset sorted from them (not recorded which). These receptors all come from a man between 18 and 35 years old who had mild COVID-19 (a few samples of this study predate the infection). Cell type and time point are not known.

This chain joins TRBV5-1 and TRBJ1-1, with a possible D match to TRBD1 (6 bases). From germline, CDR1 is SGHRS and CDR2 YFSETQ. There are 13 residues in the CDR3. Trimming removed 4 bases from V and 4 bases from J, with 11 bases in between. The CDR3 DNA sequence: TGCGCCAGCAGCCAGGGGATGGGCACTGAAGCTTTCTTT. Its protein product is CASSQGMGTEAFF.

This clonotype came up a few times. The chain uses TRBV6-4 and TRBJ1-5; D unresolved. With 6 bases removed from V and 4 bases from J, the gap between germline ends came to 10 bases. Germline V gives CDR1 MRHNA, CDR2 SNTAGT. There are 13 residues in the CDR3. The CDR3 reads CASSLEENQPQHF. The CDR3 nucleotides are TGTGCCAGCAGCCTCGAGGAAAATCAGCCCCAGCATTTT.

This clonotype has a handful of counts. The genes are TRBV25-1 and TRBJ1-6; no definite D call. Germline V gives CDR1 MGHDK, CDR2 SYGVNS. Trimming took off 1 base at V and 3 bases at J, with 7 bases between the two ends. The CDR3 consists of 15 residues. The DNA of the CDR3 is TGTGCCAGCAGTGAATCTGGACTCTATAATTCACCCCTCCACTTT. Translated, it gives CASSESGLYNSPLHF.

The sample holds a few counts of this clonotype. V gene TRBV12-3 or TRBV12-4 combines with J gene TRBJ2-2, with TRBD2 matching over 8 bases. Losses at the gene ends were 6 bases for V and 7 bases for J; bases not matched to a gene: 16. The CDR3 length is 17 residues. CDR3 coding DNA: TGTGCCAGCAGCCCCAGGGGCGGGGGGCCATCGGGCGGGGAGCTGTTTTTT. This gives the protein CASSPRGGGPSGGELFF.

This clonotype was detected only a few times. The chain recombines TRBV7-2 with TRBJ1-1; D is unclear. The V end was cut by 5 bases, the J end by 0 bases, with 16 bases between. The germline V gene encodes CDR1 SGHTA and CDR2 FQGNSA. CDR3 length: 16 residues. CDR3 in amino acids: CASSPRGWQMNTEAFF. CDR3 nucleotide sequence: TGTGCCAGCAGCCCACGGGGTTGGCAGATGAACACTGAAGCTTTCTTT. Based on the CDR3 plus reference TRBV7-2 and TRBJ1-1, the full variable domain is GAGVSQSPSNKVTEKGKDVELRCDPISGHTALYWYRQSLGQGLEFLIYFQGNSAPDKSGLPSDRFSAERTGGSVSTLTIQRTQQEDSAVYLCASSPRGWQMNTEAFFGQGTRLTVV.